The next 10 T cell receptor beta chains were all read from a single sample in a study of shared clonotypes between healthy human individuals. Data came from immunoSEQ multiplex PCR; TCRdb stores just in-frame clones and leaves some out. Altogether about 1.1 million clones are present, around 78% being singletons, with the ten largest covering about 0.52%. Sequenced sample: memory CD4+ T cells from PBMCs. Subset denoted: CD45RA-negative fraction. The source of these receptors is a man aged 18 to 30 in good health. Some clones in this sample may be carry-over from other donors' samples.

The J gene is TRBJ2-1, the V gene TRBV5-6; the D gene is possibly TRBD2 (5 bases). Between the trimmed V and J ends, which lost 7 bases and 9 bases, there was a span of 14 bases. There are 12 residues in the CDR3. The germline V gene has CDR1 SGHDT and CDR2 YYEEEE. CDR3 in DNA: TGTGCCAGCTCCCTCGGGATAAGTGAGCAGTTCTTC. Its protein product is CASSLGISEQFF.

This clone was seen repeatedly, ten times or more. The chain combines TRBV28 with TRBJ1-5; D uncertain. CDR3 size: 17 residues. V lost 7 bases and J lost 0, with 19 bases in between. From germline, CDR1 is MDHEN and CDR2 SYDVKM. The CDR3 DNA reads TGTGCCAGCATCCCAAGTAGGTCGAGGTATAGCAATCAGCCCCAGCATTTT. Translating it yields CASIPSRSRYSNQPQHF. The full variable domain, completed using reference TRBV28 and TRBJ1-5, is DVKVTQSSRYLVKRTGEKVFLECVQDMDHENMFWYRQDPGLGLRLIYFSYDVKMKEKGDIPEGYSVSREKKERFSLILESASTNQTSMYLCASIPSRSRYSNQPQHFGDGTRLSIL.

The J gene is TRBJ1-4, the V gene TRBV6-1; D remains unclear. Looked up from germline, CDR1 is MNHNS and CDR2 is SASEGT. V gave up 6 bases and J gave up 4 bases, with 9 bases separating them. The CDR3 contains 13 residues. CDR3 DNA sequence: TGTGCCAGCAGGGGGAGAGGTAATGAAAAACTGTTTTTT. Protein: CASRGRGNEKLFF.

The count of this clone is one. J is TRBJ2-2 and V is TRBV7-9; D perhaps matches TRBD2 (6 bases). The CDR3 length is 14 residues. The V gene lost 0 bases and the J gene lost 4 bases, with 6 bases spanning the gap. Germline V gives CDR1 SEHNR, CDR2 FQNEAQ (reference sequence). The CDR3 nucleotides are TGTGCCAGCAGCTTAGCGGGAGGCACCGGGGAGCTGTTTTTT. Its protein product is CASSLAGGTGELFF.

The J gene is TRBJ1-2, the V gene TRBV30; D remains ambiguous. Germline CDR1 is GTSNPN and CDR2 is SVGIG (reference sequence). The length of the CDR3 is 12 residues. Between the trimmed V and J ends, which lost 2 bases and 0 bases, there was a span of 4 bases. CDR3 sequence reads: CAWSRANYGYTF. CDR3 nucleotide sequence: TGTGCCTGGAGTAGGGCTAACTATGGCTACACCTTC.

The V call is TRBV18, the J call TRBJ2-2; possibly TRBD2 for D (5 bases). V gave up 2 bases and J gave up 4 bases, with 11 bases separating them. Germline CDR1 and CDR2: KGHSH and LQKENI. The CDR3 totals 15 residues. The CDR3 sequence is CASSPYLGSTGELFF. DNA of the CDR3: TGTGCCAGCTCACCATATCTGGGGAGCACCGGGGAGCTGTTTTTT.

The chain joins TRBV25-1 to TRBJ2-5; D possibly corresponds to TRBD2 (5 bases). V lost 2 bases to trimming and J lost 4 bases, with 14 bases between them. The length of the CDR3 is 15 residues. Germline V CDR1 and CDR2: MGHDK, SYGVNS. The CDR3 nucleotides read TGTGCCAGCAGTGAAAGCGGACCCCCAATAGAGACCCAGTACTTC. This encodes CASSESGPPIETQYF.

This sequence joins TRBV19 and TRBJ2-1, with a weak D call TRBD2 (6 bases). Germline V gene sequence: CDR1 LNHDA, CDR2 SQIVND (reference sequence). V dropped 7 bases and J dropped 3 bases, with 16 bases sitting between them. This CDR3 region has 15 residues. The CDR3: CASTPVGLDYNEQFF. For the CDR3, the DNA is TGTGCCAGTACCCCCGTGGGACTGGACTACAATGAGCAGTTCTTC.

V and J are TRBV10-3 and TRBJ2-5; D gene uncertain. In germline, CDR1 is ENHRY, CDR2 SYGVKD. CDR3 length: 17 residues. Trimming shortened V by 0 bases and J by 4 bases, and 18 bases separated the two germline ends. CDR3 sequence: CAISESIGPPGRETQYF. CDR3 bases: TGTGCCATCAGTGAGTCGATAGGCCCCCCTGGAAGAGAGACCCAGTACTTC.

This clone has a single count. The chain joins TRBV19 to TRBJ1-2, with D maybe TRBD1 (5 bases). Trimming removed 5 bases from V and 6 bases from J, with 16 bases in between. The germline V gene has CDR1 LNHDA and CDR2 SQIVND (reference sequence). There are 14 residues in the CDR3. CDR3 protein: CASSWMTVPDGYTF. CDR3 sequence (DNA): TGTGCCAGTAGTTGGATGACAGTTCCCGATGGCTACACCTTC. Full variable domain (remainder filled in from reference TRBV19 and TRBJ1-2): DGGITQSPKYLFRKEGQNVTLSCEQNLNHDAMYWYRQDPGQGLRLIYYSQIVNDFQKGDIAEGYSVSREKKESFPLTVTSAQKNPTAFYLCASSWMTVPDGYTFGSGTRLTVV.